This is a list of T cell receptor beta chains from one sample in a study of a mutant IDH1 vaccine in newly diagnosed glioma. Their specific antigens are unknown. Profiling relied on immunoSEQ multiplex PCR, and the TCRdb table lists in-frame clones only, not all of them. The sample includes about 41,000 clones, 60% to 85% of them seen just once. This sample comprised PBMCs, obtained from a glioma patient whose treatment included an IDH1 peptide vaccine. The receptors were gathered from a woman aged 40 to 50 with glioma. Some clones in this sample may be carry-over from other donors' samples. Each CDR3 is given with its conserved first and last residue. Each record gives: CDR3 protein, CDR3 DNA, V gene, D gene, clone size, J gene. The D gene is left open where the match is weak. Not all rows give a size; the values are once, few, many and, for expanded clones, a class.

cdr3_aa: CASSVNQGDYGYTF
cdr3_nt: TGTGCCAGCAGCGTAAACCAGGGGGACTATGGCTACACCTTC
v_call: TRBV9
d_call: TRBD1
clone_size: NA
j_call: TRBJ1-2

cdr3_aa: CASSYLTQGSTEAFF
cdr3_nt: TGTGCCAGCAGTTACCTGACACAAGGCAGCACTGAAGCTTTCTTT
v_call: TRBV6-6
d_call: NA
clone_size: NA
j_call: TRBJ1-1

cdr3_aa: CASSFGETSTDTQYF
cdr3_nt: TGTGCCAGCAGCTTCGGAGAGACCAGCACAGATACGCAGTATTTT
v_call: TRBV7-9
d_call: NA
clone_size: once
j_call: TRBJ2-3

cdr3_aa: CASSQDGTSGYTF
cdr3_nt: TGTGCCAGCAGCCAGGACGGGACGTCCGGCTACACCTTC
v_call: TRBV4-2
d_call: NA
clone_size: NA
j_call: TRBJ1-2

cdr3_aa: CASSQLLGQKYYGYTF
cdr3_nt: TGCGCCAGCAGCCAACTCCTCGGACAGAAATACTATGGCTACACCTTC
v_call: TRBV4-3
d_call: NA
clone_size: NA
j_call: TRBJ1-2

cdr3_aa: CASSSTSGYSPLHF
cdr3_nt: TGTGCCAGCAGTTCGACGTCGGGTTATTCACCCCTCCACTTT
v_call: TRBV7-3
d_call: NA
clone_size: once
j_call: TRBJ1-6

cdr3_aa: CASSEEYGYGYTF
cdr3_nt: TGTGCCAGCAGTGAAGAGTATGGGTATGGCTACACCTTC
v_call: TRBV6-1
d_call: NA
clone_size: few
j_call: TRBJ1-2

cdr3_aa: CASSPGGTEYNEQFF
cdr3_nt: TGTGCCAGCAGCCCAGGGGGAACCGAATACAATGAGCAGTTCTTC
v_call: TRBV6-4
d_call: TRBD1
clone_size: few
j_call: TRBJ2-1

cdr3_aa: CASGYRGNEEKLFF
cdr3_nt: TGTGCCAGTGGTTACAGGGGAAATGAAGAAAAACTGTTTTTT
v_call: TRBV19
d_call: TRBD1
clone_size: medium-sized
j_call: TRBJ1-4

cdr3_aa: CSVGEGSYEQYF
cdr3_nt: TGCAGCGTTGGAGAGGGCTCCTACGAGCAGTACTTC
v_call: TRBV29-1
d_call: NA
clone_size: medium-sized
j_call: TRBJ2-7

cdr3_aa: CASSPTTLTGKTQYF
cdr3_nt: TGTGCCAGCAGCCCTACCACCCTCACAGGGAAGACCCAGTACTTC
v_call: TRBV28
d_call: NA
clone_size: NA
j_call: TRBJ2-5

cdr3_aa: CSVDNSYEQYF
cdr3_nt: TGCAGCGTAGACAACAGCTACGAGCAGTACTTC
v_call: TRBV29-1
d_call: NA
clone_size: once
j_call: TRBJ2-7

cdr3_aa: CASKWSAGRVTGELFF
cdr3_nt: TGCGCCAGCAAGTGGTCGGCGGGACGCGTCACCGGGGAGCTGTTTTTT
v_call: TRBV5-1
d_call: NA
clone_size: NA
j_call: TRBJ2-2

cdr3_aa: CASSQDRTRSDTQYF
cdr3_nt: TGCGCCAGCAGCCAGGATCGGACTAGGTCAGATACGCAGTATTTT
v_call: TRBV4-3
d_call: TRBD2
clone_size: few
j_call: TRBJ2-3

cdr3_aa: CASSLGTGLSNTEAFF
cdr3_nt: TGTGCCAGCAGCTTAGGAACAGGATTATCGAACACTGAAGCTTTCTTT
v_call: TRBV7-6
d_call: NA
clone_size: medium-sized
j_call: TRBJ1-1

cdr3_aa: CAWRRDSETQYF
cdr3_nt: TGTGCCTGGAGACGGGATTCAGAGACCCAGTACTTC
v_call: TRBV30
d_call: NA
clone_size: once
j_call: TRBJ2-5

cdr3_aa: CSARQNTEAFF
cdr3_nt: TGCAGTGCTCGGCAGAACACTGAAGCTTTCTTT
v_call: TRBV20-1
d_call: NA
clone_size: NA
j_call: TRBJ1-1

cdr3_aa: CATSRGGAGTEAFF
cdr3_nt: TGTGCCACCAGCAGAGGGGGCGCCGGCACTGAAGCTTTCTTT
v_call: TRBV15
d_call: NA
clone_size: few
j_call: TRBJ1-1

cdr3_aa: CASSLELAGGHQDTQYF
cdr3_nt: TGTGCCAGCAGCTTGGAGCTAGCGGGGGGGCATCAAGATACGCAGTATTTT
v_call: TRBV5-4
d_call: TRBD2
clone_size: NA
j_call: TRBJ2-3

cdr3_aa: CASTDHRVRQPQHF
cdr3_nt: TGTGCCAGCACCGACCACAGGGTCAGACAGCCCCAGCATTTT
v_call: TRBV28
d_call: NA
clone_size: NA
j_call: TRBJ1-5

cdr3_aa: CASSPILDSYNEQFF
cdr3_nt: TGTGCCAGCAGCCCGATACTAGATTCCTACAATGAGCAGTTCTTC
v_call: TRBV4-2
d_call: NA
clone_size: NA
j_call: TRBJ2-1

cdr3_aa: CASSQVQAGEQYF
cdr3_nt: TGTGCCAGCAGCCAAGTACAGGCCGGCGAGCAGTACTTC
v_call: TRBV14
d_call: NA
clone_size: NA
j_call: TRBJ2-7

cdr3_aa: CASSPPTRRGGELFF
cdr3_nt: TGTGCCAGCAGCCCTCCCACTAGACGGGGCGGGGAGCTGTTTTTT
v_call: TRBV11-1
d_call: NA
clone_size: few
j_call: TRBJ2-2

cdr3_aa: CASRDRGGTTDTQYF
cdr3_nt: TGTGCCAGCAGGGACAGGGGGGGTACCACAGATACGCAGTATTTT
v_call: TRBV6-1
d_call: TRBD1
clone_size: NA
j_call: TRBJ2-3